The clone carrying this TCR beta chain was detected ten times or more. Antigen specificity is unknown. This sample stems from a study of post-analysis software for immune sequencing data. Study context: Multiple sclerosis in the patients followed relapsing-remitting, secondary progressive and progressive-relapsing courses. Study-level results: Controls showed lower frequencies than patients for five TRBV segments, and TRBV5-6, TRBV5-1 and TRBV20-1 were among these.

Each TCR beta cDNA library carried unique molecular identifiers. TCRdb ran MiXCR on the PCR reads and lists one entry per CDR3 protein. The profile covers roughly 730,000 distinct CDR3 sequences, with 30% appearing a single time and approximately 0.6% taken by the ten largest. The J segment lost 1 base and the V segment lost 5 bases, leaving 5 bases of the junction unmatched. The CDR3 runs 15 residues. Germline V CDR1 and CDR2: SEHNR, FQNEAQ (reference sequence). Sequencing was carried out using blood. The source of this sequence is a girl between 5 and 17 years old with multiple sclerosis. This chain uses TRBV7-9 with TRBJ1-2, with 9 bases lining up with TRBD1. The CDR3 region is CASSPPGQGNYGYTF. CDR3 nucleotides: TGTGCCAGCAGCCCCCCGGGACAGGGTAACTATGGCTACACCTTC.